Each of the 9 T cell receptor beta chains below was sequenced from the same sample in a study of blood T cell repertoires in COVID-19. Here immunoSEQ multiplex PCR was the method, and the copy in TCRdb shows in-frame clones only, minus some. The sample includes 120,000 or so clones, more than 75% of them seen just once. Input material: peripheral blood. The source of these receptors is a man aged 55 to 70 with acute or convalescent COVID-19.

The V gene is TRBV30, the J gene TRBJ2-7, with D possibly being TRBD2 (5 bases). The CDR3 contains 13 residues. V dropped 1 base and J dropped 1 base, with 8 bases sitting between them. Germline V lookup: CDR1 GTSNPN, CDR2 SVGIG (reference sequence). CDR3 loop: CAWSGTGSYEQYF. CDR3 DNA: TGTGCCTGGAGTGGGACGGGATCCTACGAGCAGTACTTC. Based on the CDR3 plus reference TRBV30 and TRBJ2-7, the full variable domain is SQTIHQWPATLVQPVGSPLSLECTVEGTSNPNLYWYRQAAGRGLQLLFYSVGIGQISSEVPQNLSASRPQDRQFILSSKKLLLSDSGFYLCAWSGTGSYEQYFGPGTRLTVT.

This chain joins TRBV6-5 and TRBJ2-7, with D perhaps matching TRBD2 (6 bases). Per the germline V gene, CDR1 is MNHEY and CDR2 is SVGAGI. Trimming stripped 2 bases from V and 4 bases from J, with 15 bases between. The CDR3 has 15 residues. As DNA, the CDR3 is TGTGCCAGCAGTTACGGGTGGCGTAGCGGTTACGAGCAGTACTTC. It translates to CASSYGWRSGYEQYF.

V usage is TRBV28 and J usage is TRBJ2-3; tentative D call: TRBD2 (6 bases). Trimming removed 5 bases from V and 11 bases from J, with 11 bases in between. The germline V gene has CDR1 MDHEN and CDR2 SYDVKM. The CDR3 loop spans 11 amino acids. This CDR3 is CASSRGTWQYF. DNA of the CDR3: TGTGCCAGCAGTCGCGGGACCTGGCAGTATTTT.

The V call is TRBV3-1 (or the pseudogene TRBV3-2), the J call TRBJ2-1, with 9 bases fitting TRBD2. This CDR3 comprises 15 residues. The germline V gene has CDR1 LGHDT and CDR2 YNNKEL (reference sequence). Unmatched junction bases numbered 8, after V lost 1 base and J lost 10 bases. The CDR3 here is CASSQASGGRGEQFF. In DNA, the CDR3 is TGTGCCAGCAGCCAAGCCAGCGGGGGGAGGGGAGAGCAGTTCTTC.

The CDR3 DNA reads as TGTGCCAGCAGTCCCTCCGGGCCTCGGAGGAGGTACTTC. Translation gives CASSPSGPRRRYF. This chain connects TRBV28 to TRBJ2-4, with D possibly matching TRBD2 (5 bases). The germline V gene encodes CDR1 MDHEN and CDR2 SYDVKM. Deletions cut 5 bases from V and 15 bases from J, with 20 bases between. CDR3 length: 13 amino acids.

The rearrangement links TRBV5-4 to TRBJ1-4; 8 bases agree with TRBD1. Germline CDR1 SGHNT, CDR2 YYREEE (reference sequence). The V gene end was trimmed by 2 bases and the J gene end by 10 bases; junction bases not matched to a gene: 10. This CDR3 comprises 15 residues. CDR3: CASSLAGTGVGKLFF. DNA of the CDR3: TGTGCCAGCAGCTTAGCCGGGACAGGAGTTGGAAAACTGTTTTTT.

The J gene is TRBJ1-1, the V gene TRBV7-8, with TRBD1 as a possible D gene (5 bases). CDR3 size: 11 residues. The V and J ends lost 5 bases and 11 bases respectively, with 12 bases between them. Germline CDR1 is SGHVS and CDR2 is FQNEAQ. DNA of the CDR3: TGTGCCAGCAGCCCTGGACAAGGGGCTTTCTTT. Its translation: CASSPGQGAFF.

CDR3 in amino acids: CASSIAAGRNEKLFF. DNA for the CDR3: TGTGCCAGTAGTATCGCCGCAGGCCGTAATGAAAAACTGTTTTTT. This chain joins TRBV19 and TRBJ1-4; D gene ambiguous. The germline V and J ends were trimmed by 3 bases and 4 bases, with 12 bases remaining between them. Germline V gene data show CDR1 as LNHDA and CDR2 as SQIVND (reference sequence). The CDR3 sequence is 15 residues long.

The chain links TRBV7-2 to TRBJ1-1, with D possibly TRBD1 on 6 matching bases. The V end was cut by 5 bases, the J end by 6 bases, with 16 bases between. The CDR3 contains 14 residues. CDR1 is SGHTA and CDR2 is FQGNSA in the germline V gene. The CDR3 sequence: CASSTPGGAPEAFF. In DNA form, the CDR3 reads TGTGCCAGCAGCACGCCCGGGGGGGCACCTGAAGCTTTCTTT.